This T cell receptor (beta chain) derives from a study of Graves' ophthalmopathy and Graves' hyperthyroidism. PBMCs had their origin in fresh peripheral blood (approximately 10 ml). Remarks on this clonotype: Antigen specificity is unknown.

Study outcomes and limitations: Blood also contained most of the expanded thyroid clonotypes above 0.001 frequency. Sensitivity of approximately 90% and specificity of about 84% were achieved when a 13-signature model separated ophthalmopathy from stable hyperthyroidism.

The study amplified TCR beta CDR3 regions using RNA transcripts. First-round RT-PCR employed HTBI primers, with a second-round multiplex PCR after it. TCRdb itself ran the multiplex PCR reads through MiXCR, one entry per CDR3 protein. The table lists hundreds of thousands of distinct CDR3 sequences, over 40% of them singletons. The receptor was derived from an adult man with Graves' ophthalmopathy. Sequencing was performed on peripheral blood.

CDR3 residues: CASSLASGLAGGPYEQYF. In nucleotides, the CDR3 is TGTGCCAGCAGTTTAGCTTCGGGACTAGCGGGAGGGCCTTACGAGCAGTACTTC. This chain connects TRBV12-3 or TRBV12-4 to TRBJ2-7; 16 nucleotides line up with TRBD2. CDR3 size: 18 residues. Germline trimming cut 0 bases from V and 4 bases from J; bases unmatched to any gene: 6.